Following are 23 T cell receptor beta chains from one sample sequenced in a study of T-cell reconstitution after alpha-beta-depleted transplantation in children (dated by TCRdb to about 2016). The library relied on PCR. Sequencing took place on an Illumina HiSeq 2500. TCR library preparation used molecular barcoding, with unique molecular identifiers applied to normalize quantification of the TCRbeta repertoire. TCRdb trimmed the raw reads at Q25, called clones with MiXCR and kept productive beta chains. Duplicate CDR3 protein sequences are folded into a single record with the most common DNA and genes. The sample table contains roughly 500,000 distinct CDR3 sequences; only one count was recorded for 8% to 11% of them. In total, the top ten clones hold 2% to 2.5% of the sample. The sample's treatment or condition label, in plain terms: allogeneic hematopoietic cell transplantation with graft depleted of TCRalphabeta T cells and CD19 B cells.

The sample in question was PBMCs, obtained before TCRalphabeta/CD19-depleted stem cell transplant. The receptors come from a child aged 2-15 years with inherited bone marrow failure, due to receive a stem cell transplant.

This chain's CDR3 is CASSYNSLAGVGEQFF. The CDR3 region has the DNA TGTGCCAGCAGTTACAATTCACTAGCGGGAGTAGGTGAGCAGTTCTTC. This chain connects TRBV6-8 to TRBJ2-1; 11 bases fit TRBD2. Per the germline V gene, CDR1 is MNHGY and CDR2 is SAAAGT. The CDR3 sequence is 16 residues long. With 2 bases clipped from V and 9 bases from J, the junction kept 9 bases outside the gene matches.

There are a few counts of this clonotype. The rearrangement joins TRBV20-1 to TRBJ2-1, with TRBD2 matching 12 bases. The trim removed 4 bases at V and 3 bases at J, leaving 7 bases unmatched. This CDR3 spans 16 amino acids. From germline, CDR1 is DFQATT and CDR2 SNEGSKA (reference sequence). The CDR3 is CSAIGTSGPGYNEQFF. The DNA for the CDR3 is TGCAGTGCTATCGGGACTAGCGGGCCTGGCTACAATGAGCAGTTCTTC.

Many counts were recorded for this clonotype. The CDR3 protein is CASSDLVEQYF. Written as DNA, the CDR3 is TGCGCCAGCAGTGATCTAGTAGAGCAGTACTTC. This chain connects TRBV10-2 to TRBJ2-7; no clear D. There are 11 residues in the CDR3. V gave up 3 bases and J gave up 7 bases, with 7 bases separating them. From germline, CDR1 is WSHSY and CDR2 SAAADI.

The table lists this clonotype with many counts. The chain employs TRBV20-1 and TRBJ2-1; D is possibly TRBD2 (7 bases). The CDR3 is 14 residues long. Germline V lookup: CDR1 DFQATT, CDR2 SNEGSKA (reference sequence). The ends were cut back, 5 bases at V and 6 bases at J, with 17 bases in the middle. CDR3 sequence (DNA): TGCAGTGCTGGGGGGGCCCGGGTCGTCAATGAGCAGTTCTTC. It translates to CSAGGARVVNEQFF.

This clonotype was observed at least ten times. The chain carries TRBV4-3 and TRBJ1-3; D is perhaps TRBD1 (5 bases). Germline CDR1 is LGHNA and CDR2 is YSLEER. V lost 0 bases and J 8 bases, leaving 14 bases between the germline ends. This CDR3 has 15 amino acids. The CDR3, as DNA: TGCGCCAGCAGCCAAGACCTCGCTAGAGGGGACACCATATATTTT. It yields the protein CASSQDLARGDTIYF.

The table lists this clonotype with many counts. V gene TRBV12-3 or TRBV12-4 combines with J gene TRBJ2-7, with 10 bases aligning to TRBD1. V was pared by 6 bases and J by 1 base, with 6 bases of the junction left unmatched. The CDR3 is 15 residues long. CDR3 nucleotides: TGTGCCAGCAGCATGACAGGGGGCATGTCCTACGAGCAGTACTTC. This encodes CASSMTGGMSYEQYF.

This clonotype has just a few counts. This sequence joins TRBV5-1 and TRBJ2-7; TRBD1 or TRBD2 may be the D gene (5 bases each). Trimming stripped 1 base from V and 7 bases from J, with 12 bases between. CDR3 length: 13 amino acids. Looked up from germline, CDR1 is SGHRS and CDR2 is YFSETQ. The DNA for the CDR3 is TGCGCCAGCAGCTTGTGGGACGGTGGGGAGCAGTACTTC. As protein: CASSLWDGGEQYF.

V is TRBV6-1 and J is TRBJ1-6, with D possibly being TRBD1 (5 bases). From germline, CDR1 is MNHNS and CDR2 SASEGT. This CDR3 comprises 14 residues. Trimming shortened V by 6 bases and J by 3 bases, and 9 bases separated the two germline ends. The CDR3 protein is CASRTTVYNSPLHF. The CDR3 DNA follows: TGTGCCAGCAGGACGACAGTCTATAATTCACCCCTCCACTTT.

The chain employs TRBV20-1 and TRBJ2-7; 14 nucleotides agree with TRBD2. There are 14 residues in the CDR3. Germline CDR1 and CDR2: DFQATT and SNEGSKA (reference sequence). V trimming: 5 bases; J trimming: 7 bases; junction bases outside the gene matches: 7. CDR3: CSARGTSGSREQYF. CDR3 DNA sequence: TGCAGTGCTCGCGGGACTAGCGGGAGCCGGGAGCAGTACTTC.

Ten or more counts support this clonotype. The junction and the germline gene differ at one end; a read error may be behind it. The rearrangement joins TRBV20-1 to TRBJ1-2; no firm D call. Germline V CDR1 and CDR2: DFQATT, SNEGSKA (reference sequence). The CDR3 length is 10 residues. CDR3 region: CSATNPDTAF. CDR3 bases: TGCAGTGCTACCAACCCGGATACGGCCTTC.

CDR3 nucleotides: TGTGCCAGCAGTTACCCGACAGGGACCTCTGGGGCCAACGTCCTGACTTTC. Translation gives CASSYPTGTSGANVLTF. The chain carries TRBV28 and TRBJ2-6; 7 bases match TRBD1. V trimming: 4 bases; J trimming: 0 bases; junction bases outside the gene matches: 6. The CDR3 is made up of 17 amino acids. In germline, CDR1 is MDHEN, CDR2 SYDVKM.

This clonotype was seen ten or more times. The chain has TRBV4-1 and TRBJ2-5; 10 bases map to TRBD2. The CDR3 contains 15 residues. Germline V gene sequence: CDR1 MGHRA, CDR2 YSYEKL. V gave up 3 bases and J gave up 3 bases; unmatched junction bases: 4. CDR3 nucleotides: TGCGCCAGCAGCCAGGGGACTAGCGCGGAAGAGACCCAGTACTTC. It yields the protein CASSQGTSAEETQYF.

This clonotype was detected ten times or more. The V and J genes are TRBV15 and TRBJ2-2; D might be TRBD1 or TRBD2, each matching 5 bases. Looked up from germline, CDR1 is LNHNV and CDR2 is YYDKDF (reference sequence). V was cut by 0 bases and J by 3 bases, with 17 bases left in between. This CDR3 spans 18 amino acids. The CDR3 region is CATSRDPPPGAYTGELFF. The CDR3 DNA sequence: TGTGCCACCAGCAGAGATCCCCCCCCCGGGGCTTACACCGGGGAGCTGTTTTTT.

This clonotype was recorded at least ten times. The chain recombines TRBV6-5 with TRBJ1-2, with TRBD1 matching over 7 bases. Trimming removed 2 bases from V and 3 bases from J; junction bases left unmatched: 9. From germline, CDR1 is MNHEY and CDR2 SVGAGI. The CDR3 covers 16 residues. The CDR3: CASSYGDRAHYYGYTF. The CDR3 region has the DNA TGTGCCAGCAGTTACGGTGACAGGGCCCATTACTATGGCTACACCTTC.

This clonotype has ten or more counts. This rearrangement joins TRBV19 to TRBJ2-3, with D possibly TRBD1 on 5 matching bases. Per germline, CDR1 LNHDA and CDR2 SQIVND (reference sequence). V lost 3 bases and J 5 bases, leaving 15 bases between the germline ends. CDR3 length: 15 amino acids. CDR3 sequence reads: CASSIGAGWGDTQYF. The CDR3, as DNA: TGTGCCAGTAGTATTGGTGCAGGGTGGGGAGATACGCAGTATTTT.

This clonotype was observed many times. V is TRBV6-5 and J is TRBJ1-4; 9 bases map to TRBD1. V trimming: 0 bases; J trimming: 6 bases; junction bases outside the gene matches: 5. Germline CDR1 and CDR2: MNHEY and SVGAGI. The CDR3 is made up of 16 amino acids. The CDR3 sequence is CASSYSTGGEDEKLFF. The CDR3 bases are TGTGCCAGCAGTTACTCGACAGGGGGGGAGGATGAAAAACTGTTTTTT.

The chain uses TRBV27 and TRBJ2-5; perhaps TRBD1 as D (6 bases). Trimming cost V 1 base and J 2 bases, with 20 bases left between them. CDR1 and CDR2 from the germline V gene are MNHEY and SMNVEV (reference sequence). This CDR3 spans 18 amino acids. CDR3: CASSLYAWSAGDQETQYF. CDR3 sequence (DNA): TGTGCCAGCAGTTTATACGCTTGGTCGGCAGGGGATCAAGAGACCCAGTACTTC.

The chain uses TRBV5-1 and TRBJ1-6, with TRBD1 matching over 9 bases. The CDR3 spans 16 residues. The ends lost 4 bases at V and 7 bases at J; junction bases unmatched: 9. Germline V gene sequence: CDR1 SGHRS, CDR2 YFSETQ. The CDR3 coding sequence is TGCGCCAGCAGCCACGGGACAGGGTGCGGGAATTCACCCCTCCACTTT. Protein product: CASSHGTGCGNSPLHF. Full variable domain (missing parts from reference TRBV5-1 and TRBJ1-6): KAGVTQTPRYLIKTRGQQVTLSCSPISGHRSVSWYQQTPGQGLQFLFEYFSETQRNKGNFPGRFSGRQFSNSRSEMNVSTLELGDSALYLCASSHGTGCGNSPLHFGNGTRLTVT.

Only a few counts were recorded for this clonotype. The gene calls are TRBV29-1 and TRBJ2-1; D perhaps matches TRBD2 (6 bases). Germline V gene sequence: CDR1 SQVTM, CDR2 ANQGSEA. Between the trimmed V and J ends, which lost 5 bases and 4 bases, there was a span of 15 bases. The CDR3 totals 14 residues. DNA of the CDR3: TGCAGCGTTCCCGGGACTCGCAAGTACAATGAGCAGTTCTTC. Protein: CSVPGTRKYNEQFF.

The rearrangement uses TRBV29-1 and TRBJ2-6, with TRBD1 identical over 7 bases. The CDR3 totals 15 residues. The V and J ends lost 5 bases and 0 bases, in that order; junction bases with no gene match: 4. CDR1 is SQVTM, CDR2 ANQGSEA, per germline. CDR3 coding DNA: TGCAGCGTTTTAGGGACAGACTCTGGGGCCAACGTCCTGACTTTC. Residues: CSVLGTDSGANVLTF.

This clonotype was recorded at least ten times. The chain recombines TRBV6-1 with TRBJ2-7, with 8 bases that match TRBD1. The V segment lost 6 bases and the J segment 7 bases; nucleotides outside the gene matches: 8. This CDR3 has 13 amino acids. The germline V gene encodes CDR1 MNHNS and CDR2 SASEGT. This CDR3 reads CASSPFRGLEQYF. Here the CDR3 DNA reads TGTGCCAGCAGCCCATTCAGGGGGCTAGAGCAGTACTTC.

This clonotype was picked up many times. This rearrangement joins TRBV15 to TRBJ2-5, with 10 positions matching TRBD1. The CDR3 has 17 residues. In germline, CDR1 is LNHNV, CDR2 YYDKDF (reference sequence). The V and J ends lost 0 bases and 0 bases, in that order; junction bases with no gene match: 4. As DNA, the CDR3 is TGTGCCACCAGCAGAGATCTGGGACAGGGGAACCAAGAGACCCAGTACTTC. It specifies CATSRDLGQGNQETQYF.

The rearrangement uses TRBV24-1 and TRBJ2-1; 13 nucleotides align to TRBD2. Trimming removed 5 bases from V and 0 bases from J; junction bases left unmatched: 9. Germline loops: CDR1 KGHDR, CDR2 SFDVKD. This CDR3 is 19 amino acids long. The CDR3: CATSGPGTSGVSSYNEQFF. The CDR3 DNA reads TGTGCCACCAGTGGTCCCGGGACTAGCGGGGTGAGCTCCTACAATGAGCAGTTCTTC.